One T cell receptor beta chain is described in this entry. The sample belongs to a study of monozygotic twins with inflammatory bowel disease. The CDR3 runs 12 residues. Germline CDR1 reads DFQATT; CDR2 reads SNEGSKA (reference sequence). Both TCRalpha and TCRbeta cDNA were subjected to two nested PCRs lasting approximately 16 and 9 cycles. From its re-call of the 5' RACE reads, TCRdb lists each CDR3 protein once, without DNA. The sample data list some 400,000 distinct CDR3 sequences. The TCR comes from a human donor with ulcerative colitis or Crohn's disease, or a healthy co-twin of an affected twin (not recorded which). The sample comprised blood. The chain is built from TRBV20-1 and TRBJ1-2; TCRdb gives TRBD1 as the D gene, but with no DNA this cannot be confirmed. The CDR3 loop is CSARGEGDGYTF.